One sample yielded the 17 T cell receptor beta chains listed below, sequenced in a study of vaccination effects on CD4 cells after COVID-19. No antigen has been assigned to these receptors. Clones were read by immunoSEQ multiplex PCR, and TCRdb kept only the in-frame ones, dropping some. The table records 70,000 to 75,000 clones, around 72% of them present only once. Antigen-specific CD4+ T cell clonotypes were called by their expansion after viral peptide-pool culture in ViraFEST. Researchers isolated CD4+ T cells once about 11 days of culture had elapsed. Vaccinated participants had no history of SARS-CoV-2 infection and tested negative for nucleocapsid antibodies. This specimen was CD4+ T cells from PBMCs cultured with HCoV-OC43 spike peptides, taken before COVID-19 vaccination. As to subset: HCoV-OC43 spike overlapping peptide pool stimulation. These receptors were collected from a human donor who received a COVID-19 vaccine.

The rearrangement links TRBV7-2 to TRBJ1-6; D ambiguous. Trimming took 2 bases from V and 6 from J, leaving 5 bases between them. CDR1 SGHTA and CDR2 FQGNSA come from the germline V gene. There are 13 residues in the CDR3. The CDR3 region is CASSLTGNSPLHF. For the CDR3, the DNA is TGTGCCAGCAGCTTAACGGGTAATTCACCCCTCCACTTT.

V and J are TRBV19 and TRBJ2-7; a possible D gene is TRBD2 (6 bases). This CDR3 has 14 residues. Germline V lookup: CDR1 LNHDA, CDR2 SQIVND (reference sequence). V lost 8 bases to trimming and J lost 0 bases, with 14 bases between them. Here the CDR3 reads CASQIRGASYEQYV. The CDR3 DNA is TGTGCCAGTCAGATACGCGGGGCCTCCTACGAGCAGTACGTC.

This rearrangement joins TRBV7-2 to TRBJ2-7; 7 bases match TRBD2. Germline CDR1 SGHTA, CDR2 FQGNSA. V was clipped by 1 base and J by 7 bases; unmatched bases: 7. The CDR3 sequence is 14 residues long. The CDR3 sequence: CASSLGGAGREQYV. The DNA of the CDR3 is TGTGCCAGCAGCTTAGGGGGAGCGGGGCGGGAGCAGTACGTC.

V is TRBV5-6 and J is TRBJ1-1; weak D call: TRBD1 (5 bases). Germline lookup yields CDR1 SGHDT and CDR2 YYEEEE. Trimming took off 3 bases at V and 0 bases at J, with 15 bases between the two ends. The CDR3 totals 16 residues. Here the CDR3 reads CASSSASWGMNTEAFF. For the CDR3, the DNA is TGTGCCAGCAGCTCGGCAAGTTGGGGGATGAACACTGAAGCTTTCTTT.

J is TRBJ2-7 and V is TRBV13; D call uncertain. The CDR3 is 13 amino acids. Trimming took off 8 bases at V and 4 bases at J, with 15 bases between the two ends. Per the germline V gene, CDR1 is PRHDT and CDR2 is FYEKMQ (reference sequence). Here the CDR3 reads CASSLRRGYEQYV. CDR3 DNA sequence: TGTGCCAGCTCCCTTCGCCGCGGATACGAGCAGTACGTC.

The CDR3 DNA reads TGTGCCAGCAGCCGAGGGGGAGGGGGAAACTATGGCTACACCTTC. Amino acid sequence: CASSRGGGGNYGYTF. This chain uses TRBV7-8 with TRBJ1-2; TRBD1 might be the D (6 bases). The CDR3 is made up of 15 amino acids. V was cut by 5 bases and J by 2 bases, with 15 bases left in between. Germline CDR1 SGHVS, CDR2 FQNEAQ.

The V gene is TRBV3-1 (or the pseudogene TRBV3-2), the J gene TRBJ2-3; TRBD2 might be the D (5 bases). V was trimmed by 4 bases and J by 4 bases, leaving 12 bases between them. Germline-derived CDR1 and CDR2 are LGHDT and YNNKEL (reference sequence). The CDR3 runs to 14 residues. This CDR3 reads CASSPSDFSDTQYF. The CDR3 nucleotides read TGTGCCAGCAGCCCCTCGGACTTTTCAGATACGCAGTATTTT.

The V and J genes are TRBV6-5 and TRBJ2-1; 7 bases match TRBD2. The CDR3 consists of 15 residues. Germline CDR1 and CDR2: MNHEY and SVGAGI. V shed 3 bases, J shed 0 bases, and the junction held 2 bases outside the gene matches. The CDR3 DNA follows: TGTGCCAGCAGTTATAAGCGGGGCTCCTACAATGAGCAGTTCTTC. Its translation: CASSYKRGSYNEQFF.

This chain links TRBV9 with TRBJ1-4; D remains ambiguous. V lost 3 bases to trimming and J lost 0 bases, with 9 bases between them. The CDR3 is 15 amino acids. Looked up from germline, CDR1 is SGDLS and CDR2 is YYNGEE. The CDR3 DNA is TGTGCCAGCAGCGCCACTGCTGCAACTAATGAAAAACTGTTTTTT. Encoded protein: CASSATAATNEKLFF.

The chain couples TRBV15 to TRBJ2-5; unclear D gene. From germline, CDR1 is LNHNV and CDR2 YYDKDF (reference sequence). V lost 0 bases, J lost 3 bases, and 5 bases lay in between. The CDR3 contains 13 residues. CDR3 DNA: TGTGCCACCAGCAGAGATCCGAAAGAGACCCAGTACTTC. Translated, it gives CATSRDPKETQYF. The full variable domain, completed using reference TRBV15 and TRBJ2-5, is DAMVIQNPRYQVTQFGKPVTLSCSQTLNHNVMYWYQQKSSQAPKLLFHYYDKDFNNEADTPDNFQSRRPNTSFCFLDIRSPGLGDTAMYLCATSRDPKETQYFGPGTRLLVL.

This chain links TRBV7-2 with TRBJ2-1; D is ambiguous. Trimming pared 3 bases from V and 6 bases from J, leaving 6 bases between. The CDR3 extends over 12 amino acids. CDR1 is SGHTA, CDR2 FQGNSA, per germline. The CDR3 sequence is CASSFSGNEQFF. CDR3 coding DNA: TGTGCCAGCAGCTTCTCGGGCAATGAGCAGTTCTTC.

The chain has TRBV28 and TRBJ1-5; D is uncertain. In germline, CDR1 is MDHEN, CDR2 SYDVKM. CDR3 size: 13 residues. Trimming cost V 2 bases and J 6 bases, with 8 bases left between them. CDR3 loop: CASSLGLTQPQHF. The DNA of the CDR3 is TGTGCCAGCAGTTTAGGGTTGACTCAGCCCCAGCATTTT.

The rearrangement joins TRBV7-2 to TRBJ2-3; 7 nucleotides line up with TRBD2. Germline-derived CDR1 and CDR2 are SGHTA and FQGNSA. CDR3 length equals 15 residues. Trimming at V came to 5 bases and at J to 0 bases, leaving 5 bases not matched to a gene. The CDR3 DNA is TGTGCCAGCAGCCCACTAGCGCCTAGCACAGATACGCAGTATTTT. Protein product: CASSPLAPSTDTQYF.

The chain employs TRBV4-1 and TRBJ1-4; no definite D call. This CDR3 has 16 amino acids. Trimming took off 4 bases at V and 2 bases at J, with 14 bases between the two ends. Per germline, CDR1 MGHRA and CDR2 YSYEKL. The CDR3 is CASSLTLAATNEKLFF. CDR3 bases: TGCGCCAGCAGCCTTACACTAGCAGCGACTAATGAAAAACTGTTTTTT.

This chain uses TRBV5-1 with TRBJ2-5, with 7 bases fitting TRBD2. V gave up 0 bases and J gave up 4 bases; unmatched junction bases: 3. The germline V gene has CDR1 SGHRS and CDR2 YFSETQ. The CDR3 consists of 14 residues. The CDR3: CASSLDSGRETQYF. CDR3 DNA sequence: TGCGCCAGCAGCTTGGATAGCGGGCGAGAGACCCAGTACTTC.

In nucleotides, the CDR3 is TGTGCCAGCCGAAACCCCGGGGGTGCTTTCTTT. Translating gives CASRNPGGAFF. The chain couples TRBV28 to TRBJ1-1; the D gene is possibly TRBD1 (5 bases). Trimming pared 8 bases from V and 11 bases from J, leaving 15 bases between. The CDR3 extends over 11 amino acids. CDR1 is MDHEN, CDR2 SYDVKM, per germline.

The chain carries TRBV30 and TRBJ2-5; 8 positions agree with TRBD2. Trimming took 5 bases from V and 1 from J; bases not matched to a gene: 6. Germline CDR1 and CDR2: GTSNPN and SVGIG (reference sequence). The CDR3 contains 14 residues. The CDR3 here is CAWGPGLGQETQYF. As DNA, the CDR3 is TGTGCCTGGGGACCGGGACTAGGCCAAGAGACCCAGTACTTC.